This TCR beta chain stems from a study of shared clonotypes between healthy human individuals. Study results and caveats: An effect of sequencing depth on clonotype sharing among donors was expected.

Only CD45RO-negative cells positively selected for CCR7 counted as naive CD8 cells, so terminally differentiated effector memory CD45RA+ cells were excluded. In the sorted-subset replicate PCRs, 200 ng DNA, roughly 30,000 T cell genomes, was used. Assay used: immunoSEQ multiplex PCR; TCRdb lists only in-frame clones, some missing. The sample has about 2.2 million clones, 90% to 95% seen once. The germline V and J ends were trimmed by 5 bases and 11 bases, with 18 bases remaining between them. Germline V CDR1 and CDR2: PRHDT, FYEKMQ (reference sequence). The CDR3 has 13 residues. With respect to this clone: The antigen remains undetermined.

The V and J genes are TRBV13 and TRBJ1-1, with D possibly TRBD1 on 5 matching bases. This receptor was identified in a young man in good health. Some clones in this sample may be carry-over from other donors' samples. Sequenced: naive CD8+ T cells from PBMCs. CDR3 in amino acids: CASSEGDPGEAFF. CDR3 in DNA: TGTGCCAGCAGCGAAGGGGACCCCGGGGAGGCTTTCTTT.